Listed below are T cell receptor beta chains from one sample, sequenced in a study of blood T cell repertoires in COVID-19. The repertoire was sequenced with immunoSEQ multiplex PCR; TCRdb's copy has only in-frame clones and lacks some. The repertoire holds just over 250,000 clones, with roughly 90% as singletons. Material for sequencing was peripheral blood. Receptors were obtained from a man in his fifties or sixties who had recovered from COVID-19. Both conserved end residues are part of each CDR3. D genes are given only for firm matches. Clone size is stated in some rows and not others, as once, few, many or a class when expanded.

j_call d_call clone_size v_call cdr3_nt cdr3_aa
TRBJ1-1 - - TRBV7-6 TGTGCCAGCAGCTTAGGCTCAGGGAACACTGAAGCTTTCTTT CASSLGSGNTEAFF
TRBJ2-2 - - TRBV7-3 TGTGCCAGCAGCTCGCGGACTTTCAACACCGGGGAGCTGTTTTTT CASSSRTFNTGELFF
TRBJ2-1 TRBD2 - TRBV5-1 TGCGCCAGCAGCTCGAGCGGGGCCTCCTACAATGAGCAGTTCTTC CASSSSGASYNEQFF
TRBJ1-6 - few TRBV23-1 TGCGCCAGCAGTCAAGTGACAGAACAACCCCTCCACTTT CASSQVTEQPLHF
TRBJ1-4 TRBD1 - TRBV5-6 TGTGCCAGCAGCCGGGACAGGGGAGTTACGAATGAAAAACTGTTTTTT CASSRDRGVTNEKLFF
TRBJ2-5 TRBD1 - TRBV5-1 TGCGCCAGCAGCCTCCACCGGGACAGTCGAGGGGAGACCCAGTACTTC CASSLHRDSRGETQYF
TRBJ2-7 - - TRBV18 TGTGCCAGCTCACCATCGTGGACAGCTTATTACGAGCAGTACTTC CASSPSWTAYYEQYF
TRBJ2-1 TRBD2 - TRBV15 TGTGCCACCAGCAGAGAGGGGACTAGCGTGGATGAGCAGTTCTTC CATSREGTSVDEQFF
TRBJ2-7 TRBD2 - TRBV9 TGTGCCAGCAGCGCAAGCGGGGGGATCGGGTCCTACGAGCAGTACTTC CASSASGGIGSYEQYF
TRBJ1-4 - once TRBV9 TGTGCCAGCAGCCCCCACCCTGACAGGATTAATGAAAAACTGTTTTTT CASSPHPDRINEKLFF
TRBJ2-1 TRBD1 - TRBV5-4 TGTGCCAGCAGCTTGTCCCGTCCACAGGGGTCGAGGAATGAGCAGTTCTTC CASSLSRPQGSRNEQFF
TRBJ1-1 TRBD1 - TRBV19 TGTGCCAGTAGCAAATGGACAGGCCGAGCTTTCTTT CASSKWTGRAFF
TRBJ1-4 TRBD1 - TRBV9 TGTGCCAGCACCGTGGCAGGGGGGACTAATGAAAAACTGTTTTTT CASTVAGGTNEKLFF
TRBJ2-5 - - TRBV12-3/TRBV12-4 TGTGCCAGCAGGCCTACTAGCTCTGAGACCCAGTACTTC CASRPTSSETQYF
TRBJ2-3 TRBD1 - TRBV7-2 TGTGCCAGCAGCTTAGCTCCGGACAGGGGATACACAGATACGCAGTATTTT CASSLAPDRGYTDTQYF
TRBJ2-1 TRBD1 once TRBV9 TGTGCCAGCAGCGTTTCCTCTCCGGGACAGGGCTACAATGAGCAGTTCTTC CASSVSSPGQGYNEQFF
TRBJ2-1 - - TRBV7-9 TGTGCCAGCAGCTCCCGTGGGGGCTCAGAAAATGAGCAGTTCTTC CASSSRGGSENEQFF
TRBJ2-3 - - TRBV2 TGTGCCAGCAGTGAGTTCAGCTACGGGGTTGTGCAGTATTTT CASSEFSYGVVQYF
TRBJ2-1 TRBD2 - TRBV5-1 TGCGCCAGCAGCGCAATACATACTAGCGGGGGAGTAGACAATGAGCAGTTCTTC CASSAIHTSGGVDNEQFF
TRBJ2-2 - few TRBV5-4 TGTGCCAGCAGCCCAGTCCAGCGGAACACCGGGGAGCTGTTTTTT CASSPVQRNTGELFF
TRBJ2-1 - - TRBV11-1 TGTGCCAGCAGCTTAGCGATCGGGTTTCTGATCAATGAGCAGTTCTTC CASSLAIGFLINEQFF
TRBJ2-7 TRBD2 - TRBV2 TGTGCCAGCAGTGAAATTGGACTAGCGGGGGGGCTTGAGCAGTACTTC CASSEIGLAGGLEQYF
TRBJ2-6 TRBD2 - TRBV4-2 TGTGCCAGCAGCCCGCTAGCGGGGGGCTCTGGGGCCAACGTCCTGACTTTC CASSPLAGGSGANVLTF
TRBJ2-3 TRBD2 - TRBV5-4 TGTGCCAGCAGCTTGGGGAGCGGGGGGAGATCAGATACGCAGTATTTT CASSLGSGGRSDTQYF
TRBJ1-1 - - TRBV6-2/TRBV6-3 TGTGCCAGCAGTACCTACCTGGGACAGAACACTGAAGCTTTCTTT CASSTYLGQNTEAFF
TRBJ2-7 TRBD1 - TRBV6-1 TGTGCCAGCAGGGAGACAGGGGCCTACGAGCAGTACTTC CASRETGAYEQYF
TRBJ1-4 - - TRBV6-6 TGTGCCAGCAGTACCCACCGGGTACTTGGTAATGAAAAACTGTTTTTT CASSTHRVLGNEKLFF
TRBJ2-7 TRBD2 few TRBV7-9 TGTGCCAGCGTTCGCGGGACTAGCGGGGGTTACGAGCAGTACTTC CASVRGTSGGYEQYF
TRBJ2-5 - - TRBV6-2/TRBV6-3 TGTGCCAGCAGCACTAGCCCGGAGACCCAGTACTTC CASSTSPETQYF
TRBJ1-5 TRBD1 - TRBV19 TGTGCCAGTAGTACCGCCACAGGGGCCAGCAATCAGCCCCAGCATTTT CASSTATGASNQPQHF
TRBJ2-1 TRBD2 few TRBV9 TGTGCCAGCACCTCTAGCGGAGGTTCCAATGAGCAGTTCTTC CASTSSGGSNEQFF
TRBJ2-5 - - TRBV4-2 TGTGCCAGCAGCCAAGGGTGGACAGCAGAAGAGACCCAGTACTTC CASSQGWTAEETQYF
TRBJ1-5 - - TRBV6-2/TRBV6-3 TGTGCCAGCAGTTACGTGTCAGGTGGAGGCCAGCCCCAGCATTTT CASSYVSGGGQPQHF
TRBJ1-1 TRBD1 - TRBV19 TGTGCCAGTAGTTCTCCGGGACAGCCTTCAAACACTGAAGCTTTCTTT CASSSPGQPSNTEAFF
TRBJ1-2 - - TRBV7-2 TGTGCCAGCAGCTTTAACAGCGGGGTAAATGGCTACACCTTC CASSFNSGVNGYTF
TRBJ2-7 TRBD1 - TRBV27 TGTGCCAGCAGTTTGCAGCTGGGCGGTAGGGGACAGAGATACGAGCAGTACTTC CASSLQLGGRGQRYEQYF
TRBJ1-6 - many TRBV5-1 TGCGCCAGCAGCAATGCGGGGTTCGATTCACCCCTCCACTTT CASSNAGFDSPLHF
TRBJ1-2 - - TRBV19 TGTGCCAGTAGTATAGTCGGAGGATTAGCTAACTATGGCTACACCTTC CASSIVGGLANYGYTF
TRBJ2-2 TRBD1 - TRBV10-2 TGCGCCAGCAGTATCACAGGGGGAGTAACCGGGGAGCTGTTTTTT CASSITGGVTGELFF
TRBJ2-1 TRBD2 - TRBV6-4 TGTGCCAGCAGTCCCTTTAGCGGGGGGGCGGTGAATGAGCAGTTCTTC CASSPFSGGAVNEQFF
TRBJ1-4 TRBD1 - TRBV19 TGTGCCTCACTCTCCAGGGGGCCGGATGAAAAACTGTTTTTT CASLSRGPDEKLFF
TRBJ1-2 TRBD1 once TRBV7-9 TGTGCCAGCAGCTTAGGCGGGACAGGGGGCGAAGACACCTTC CASSLGGTGGEDTF
TRBJ2-1 TRBD2 - TRBV6-6 TGTGCCAGCAGTCCCGGGACTAGGAGCTACAATGAGCAGTTCTTC CASSPGTRSYNEQFF
TRBJ2-5 - once TRBV18 TGTGCCAGCTCACCGTCGTCTCTTAAAGAGACCCAGTACTTC CASSPSSLKETQYF
TRBJ2-1 TRBD1 - TRBV19 TGTGCCAGTAGTATTTCCCAGGGGGCTGTATCCTACAATGAGCAGTTCTTC CASSISQGAVSYNEQFF
TRBJ1-6 - - TRBV5-4 TGTGCCAGCAGCACAGGACGGACTAATTCACCCCTCCACTTT CASSTGRTNSPLHF
TRBJ2-7 - - TRBV10-2 TGCGCCAGCATCCCTAGCTGGGGGGCCTACGAGCAGTACTTC CASIPSWGAYEQYF
TRBJ1-2 TRBD1 few TRBV30 TGTGCCTGGAGTGGGACAGGGACAAGTTTGGTAGGCTACACCTTC CAWSGTGTSLVGYTF
TRBJ1-1 TRBD1 - TRBV5-1 TGCGCCAGCAGTAACCAAGGGACAGGGAACACTGAAGCTTTCTTT CASSNQGTGNTEAFF
TRBJ2-7 - - TRBV7-2 TGTGCCAGCAGCCTAACAGAAAACTACGAGCAGTACTTC CASSLTENYEQYF
TRBJ2-7 - once TRBV19 TGTGCCAGTAGTATGGCAGGCGAAGGGAGGCAGTACTTC CASSMAGEGRQYF
TRBJ2-4 - - TRBV19 TGTGCCAGTACCTTACAGGACATTCAGTACTTC CASTLQDIQYF
TRBJ1-1 - - TRBV10-3 TGTGCCATCAGTGGGGGGCAGGGCCCCACTGAAGCTTTCTTT CAISGGQGPTEAFF
TRBJ2-1 - - TRBV5-5 TGTGCCAGCAGCTTGTCGGGGGGCGCCAGGAATGAGCAGTTCTTC CASSLSGGARNEQFF
TRBJ2-5 TRBD2 - TRBV27 TGTGCCAGCAGTTTGGGACGGGGGGCCCAGTACTTC CASSLGRGAQYF
TRBJ2-3 - - TRBV7-9 TGTGCCAGCAGCACTGCAGATACGCAGTATTTT CASSTADTQYF
TRBJ2-7 TRBD1 - TRBV5-1 TGCGCCAGCAGCTCCCGGACAGGGCTGAACGAGCAGTACTTC CASSSRTGLNEQYF
TRBJ2-7 TRBD2 once TRBV5-1 TGCGCCAGCAGCTTGGAAACTAGCGGTCTCTACGAGCAGTACTTC CASSLETSGLYEQYF